The 9 T cell receptor beta chains in this list originate from one sample, sequenced in a study of blood T cell repertoires in COVID-19. Produced via immunoSEQ multiplex PCR; TCRdb's table is partial and in-frame only. Of over 300,000 clones listed, 87% were seen once; the top ten hold under 6%. Material: PBMCs or T cells enriched from blood (not recorded which). These receptor sequences come from a woman in her twenties or thirties who had recovered from COVID-19.

The chain combines TRBV27 with TRBJ2-7; 7 bases map to TRBD1. This CDR3 contains 13 residues. Germline loops: CDR1 MNHEY, CDR2 SMNVEV (reference sequence). V was pared by 5 bases and J by 4 bases, with 5 bases of the junction left unmatched. CDR3 residues: CASSALQGYEQYF. CDR3 bases: TGTGCCAGCAGTGCACTACAGGGGTACGAGCAGTACTTC.

The genes are TRBV19 and TRBJ2-2; D perhaps matches TRBD2 (5 bases). Germline loops: CDR1 LNHDA, CDR2 SQIVND (reference sequence). V gave up 3 bases and J gave up 7 bases, with 12 bases separating them. The CDR3 runs 14 residues. In DNA, the CDR3 is TGTGCCAGTAGTATGGAGGATTGGGACGGGGAGCTGTTTTTT. This encodes CASSMEDWDGELFF.

This clone has more than one count but fewer than ten. V and J are TRBV7-9 and TRBJ1-1, with 9 bases lining up with TRBD1. Germline V CDR1 and CDR2: SEHNR, FQNEAQ (reference sequence). V was clipped by 4 bases and J by 4 bases; unmatched bases: 4. This CDR3 region has 14 residues. As DNA, the CDR3 is TGTGCCAGCAGCTCGGGACAGGGTGTCACTGAAGCTTTCTTT. It encodes CASSSGQGVTEAFF. Complete variable domain (other parts from reference TRBV7-9 and TRBJ1-1): DTGVSQNPRHKITKRGQNVTFRCDPISEHNRLYWYRQTLGQGPEFLTYFQNEAQLEKSRLLSDRFSAERPKGSFSTLEIQRTEQGDSAMYLCASSSGQGVTEAFFGQGTRLTVV.

The gene calls are TRBV27 and TRBJ1-2, with a tentative D call TRBD1 (5 bases). The germline V gene encodes CDR1 MNHEY and CDR2 SMNVEV (reference sequence). CDR3 length equals 14 residues. V was trimmed by 6 bases and J by 5 bases, leaving 16 bases between them. CDR3 nucleotide sequence: TGTGCCAGCAGCCCGGCCTGGCGGGGGTATGGCTACACCTTC. Translated: CASSPAWRGYGYTF.

The rearrangement joins TRBV19 to TRBJ1-2; 7 nucleotides align to TRBD1. The CDR3 extends over 13 amino acids. Germline CDR1 LNHDA, CDR2 SQIVND (reference sequence). The V and J ends lost 4 bases and 7 bases, in that order; junction bases with no gene match: 6. The CDR3 region is CASSTARGSGYTF. The CDR3 DNA is TGTGCCAGTAGTACAGCCAGGGGGTCTGGCTACACCTTC.

This clone has a handful of counts. The V and J genes are TRBV10-3 and TRBJ1-1; 11 positions match TRBD1. V shed 6 bases and J 2 bases; nucleotides not matched to a gene: 8. The CDR3 sequence is 16 residues long. Germline CDR1 reads ENHRY; CDR2 reads SYGVKD. CDR3 DNA: TGTGCCATCAGGACCGGACAGGGGGCGGGAAACACTGAAGCTTTCTTT. Encoded protein: CAIRTGQGAGNTEAFF.

The J gene is TRBJ1-2, the V gene TRBV7-2; TRBD1 is a possible D gene (6 bases). The length of the CDR3 is 14 residues. Germline CDR1 is SGHTA and CDR2 is FQGNSA. V lost 3 bases to trimming and J lost 2 bases, with 10 bases between them. The CDR3 spells CASSLEGGNYGYTF. The CDR3 DNA reads TGTGCCAGCAGCTTGGAAGGGGGAAACTATGGCTACACCTTC.

The J gene is TRBJ1-1, the V gene TRBV19; weak D call: TRBD1 (5 bases). The germline CDR1 and CDR2 sequences are LNHDA and SQIVND (reference sequence). Trimming shortened V by 8 bases and J by 4 bases, and 17 bases separated the two germline ends. There are 14 residues in the CDR3. This CDR3 is CASGDWILGTEAFF. The CDR3 DNA reads TGTGCCAGTGGGGACTGGATTTTAGGCACTGAAGCTTTCTTT.

V is TRBV18 and J is TRBJ2-2; 7 bases align to TRBD1. Trimming at V came to 7 bases and at J to 0 bases, leaving 5 bases not matched to a gene. CDR1 is KGHSH, CDR2 LQKENI, per germline. This CDR3 has 15 residues. CDR3 residues: CASFGQGANTGELFF. CDR3 coding DNA: TGTGCCAGCTTCGGGCAGGGGGCGAACACCGGGGAGCTGTTTTTT.